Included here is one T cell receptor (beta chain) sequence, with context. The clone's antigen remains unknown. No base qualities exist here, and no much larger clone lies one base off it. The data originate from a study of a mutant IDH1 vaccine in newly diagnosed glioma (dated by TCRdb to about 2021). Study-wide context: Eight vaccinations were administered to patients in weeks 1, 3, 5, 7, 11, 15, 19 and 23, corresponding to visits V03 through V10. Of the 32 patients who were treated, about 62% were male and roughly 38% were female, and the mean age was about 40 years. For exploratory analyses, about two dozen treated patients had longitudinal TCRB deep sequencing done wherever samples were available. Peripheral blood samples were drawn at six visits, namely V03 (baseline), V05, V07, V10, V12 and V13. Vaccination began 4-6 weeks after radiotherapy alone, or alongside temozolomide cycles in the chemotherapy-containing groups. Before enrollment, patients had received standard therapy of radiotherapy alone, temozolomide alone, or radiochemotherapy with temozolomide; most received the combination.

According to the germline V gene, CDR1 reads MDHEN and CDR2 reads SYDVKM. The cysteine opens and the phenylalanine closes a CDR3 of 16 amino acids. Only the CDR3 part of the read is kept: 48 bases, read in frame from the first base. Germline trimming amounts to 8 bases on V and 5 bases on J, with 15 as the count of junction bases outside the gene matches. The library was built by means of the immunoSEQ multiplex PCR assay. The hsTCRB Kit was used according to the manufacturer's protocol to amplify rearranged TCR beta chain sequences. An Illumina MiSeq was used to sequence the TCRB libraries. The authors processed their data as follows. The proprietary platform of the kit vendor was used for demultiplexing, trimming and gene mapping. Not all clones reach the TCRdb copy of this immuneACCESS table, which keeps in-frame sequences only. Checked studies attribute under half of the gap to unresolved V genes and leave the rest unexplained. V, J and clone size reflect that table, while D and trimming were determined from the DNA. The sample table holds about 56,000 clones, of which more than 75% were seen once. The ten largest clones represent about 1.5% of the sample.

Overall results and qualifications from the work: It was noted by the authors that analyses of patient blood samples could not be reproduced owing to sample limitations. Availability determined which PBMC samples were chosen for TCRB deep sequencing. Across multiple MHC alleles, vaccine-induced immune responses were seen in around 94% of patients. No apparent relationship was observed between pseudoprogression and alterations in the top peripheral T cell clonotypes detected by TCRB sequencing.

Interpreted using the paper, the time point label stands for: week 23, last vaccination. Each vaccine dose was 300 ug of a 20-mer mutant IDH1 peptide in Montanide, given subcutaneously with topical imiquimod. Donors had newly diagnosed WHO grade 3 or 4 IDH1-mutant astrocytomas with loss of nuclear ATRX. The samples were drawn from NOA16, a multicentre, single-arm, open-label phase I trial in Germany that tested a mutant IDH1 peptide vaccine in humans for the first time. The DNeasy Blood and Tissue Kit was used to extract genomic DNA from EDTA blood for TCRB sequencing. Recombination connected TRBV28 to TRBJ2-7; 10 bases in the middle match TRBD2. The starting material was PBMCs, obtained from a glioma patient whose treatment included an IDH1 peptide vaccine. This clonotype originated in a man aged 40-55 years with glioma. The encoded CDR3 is CASGRTSGPGIHEQYF. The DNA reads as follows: TGTGCCAGCGGACGGACTAGCGGACCTGGAATCCACGAGCAGTACTTC.